This T cell receptor beta chain appears in the sequencing data of a study of blood T cell repertoires in COVID-19. Study information: Specimens from acute and convalescent COVID-19 originated in the United States, Italy and Spain.

Germline V gene sequence: CDR1 SGHKS, CDR2 YYEKEE (reference sequence). The CDR3 covers 15 residues. Trimming cost V 0 bases and J 4 bases, with 13 bases left between them. Using immunoSEQ multiplex PCR, the repertoire was profiled, and TCRdb retains in-frame clones only, with some absent. The sample contains around 150,000 clones, nearly 80% of which appear only once. Grouping used clinical history reported by participants in a survey and questionnaire. The receptor's source is a woman aged 45 to 65 who had recovered from COVID-19. The sample consisted of PBMCs or T cells enriched from blood (not recorded which). V is TRBV5-5 and J is TRBJ1-1; maybe TRBD1 (5 bases). This CDR3 is CASSLGQRYATEAFF. The CDR3 DNA follows: TGTGCCAGCAGCTTGGGACAGCGATATGCCACTGAAGCTTTCTTT.